This entry lists 20 T cell receptor beta chains sequenced from one sample in a study of cytomegalovirus exposure and HLA in healthy donors. Libraries were prepared by immunoSEQ multiplex PCR; TCRdb keeps only in-frame clonotypes and omits some of them. Among 300,000 to 400,000 clones listed, more than 80% were seen once. Sample: PBMCs. The receptors originated from a woman aged 18-35 years in good health and CMV-seronegative.

The CDR3 region is CASRGNRGLNYGYTF. The CDR3 DNA sequence: TGTGCCAGCAGGGGAAACAGGGGTCTGAACTATGGCTACACCTTC. This chain joins TRBV6-1 and TRBJ1-2, with TRBD1 matching over 7 bases. Germline V lookup: CDR1 MNHNS, CDR2 SASEGT. The CDR3 sequence is 15 residues long. Losses at the gene ends were 6 bases for V and 2 bases for J; bases not matched to a gene: 9.

The chain links TRBV28 to TRBJ2-5, with 7 bases matching TRBD2. CDR3 length: 15 residues. V trimming: 4 bases; J trimming: 4 bases; junction bases outside the gene matches: 9. Germline V gives CDR1 MDHEN, CDR2 SYDVKM. The CDR3 bases are TGTGCCAGCAGTTCCCGGGACTACTCTAGAGAGACCCAGTACTTC. Translation gives CASSSRDYSRETQYF. The full variable domain, in which reference TRBV28 and TRBJ2-5 provide the parts outside the CDR3, is DVKVTQSSRYLVKRTGEKVFLECVQDMDHENMFWYRQDPGLGLRLIYFSYDVKMKEKGDIPEGYSVSREKKERFSLILESASTNQTSMYLCASSSRDYSRETQYFGPGTRLLVL.

The rearrangement links TRBV30 to TRBJ2-7; TRBD1 aligns across 8 bases. The CDR3 is 15 residues long. Germline V gene sequence: CDR1 GTSNPN, CDR2 SVGIG (reference sequence). V was pared by 4 bases and J by 0 bases, with 8 bases of the junction left unmatched. As DNA, the CDR3 is TGTGCCTGGAACCCCGGACAGGGCGGCTCCTACGAGCAGTACTTC. This sequence encodes CAWNPGQGGSYEQYF.

The chain joins TRBV5-1 to TRBJ1-5, with 9 bases aligning to TRBD1. The V and J ends lost 3 bases and 0 bases, in that order; junction bases with no gene match: 7. This CDR3 is 17 amino acids long. Germline values: CDR1 SGHRS, CDR2 YFSETQ. This chain's CDR3 is CASSSTRDRDSNQPQHF. In nucleotides, the CDR3 is TGCGCCAGCAGCTCCACCAGGGACAGGGATAGCAATCAGCCCCAGCATTTT.

The chain carries TRBV6-5 and TRBJ2-7; no clear D gene. This CDR3 contains 13 residues. Trimming took off 0 bases at V and 3 bases at J, with 6 bases between the two ends. The germline V gene encodes CDR1 MNHEY and CDR2 SVGAGI. The CDR3 DNA follows: TGTGCCAGCAGTTACTCCATCAACTACGAGCAGTACTTC. Translation gives CASSYSINYEQYF.

The chain links TRBV11-3 to TRBJ2-2; TRBD2 agrees at 8 bases. This CDR3 comprises 12 residues. The V and J ends lost 10 bases and 3 bases, in that order; junction bases with no gene match: 1. Germline V gene lookup returns CDR1 SGHNT and CDR2 YENEEA. This CDR3 reads CATAGDTGELFF. In DNA form, the CDR3 reads TGTGCCACAGCGGGAGACACCGGGGAGCTGTTTTTT. Complete variable domain (other parts from reference TRBV11-3 and TRBJ2-2): EAGVVQSPRYKIIEKKQPVAFWCNPISGHNTLYWYLQNLGQGPELLIRYENEEAVDDSQLPKDRFSAERLKGVDSTLKIQPAELGDSAVYLCATAGDTGELFFGEGSRLTVL.

The rearrangement uses TRBV7-9 and TRBJ2-1, with 9 bases aligning to TRBD2. The V gene end was trimmed by 1 base and the J gene end by 2 bases; junction bases not matched to a gene: 0. The CDR3 has 15 residues. Germline V gene data show CDR1 as SEHNR and CDR2 as FQNEAQ (reference sequence). In DNA, the CDR3 is TGTGCCAGCAGCTTAGGACTAGCGGCCTACAATGAGCAGTTCTTC. This encodes CASSLGLAAYNEQFF. Supplemented by reference TRBV7-9 and TRBJ2-1, the full variable domain reads DTGVSQNPRHKITKRGQNVTFRCDPISEHNRLYWYRQTLGQGPEFLTYFQNEAQLEKSRLLSDRFSAERPKGSFSTLEIQRTEQGDSAMYLCASSLGLAAYNEQFFGPGTRLTVL.

About this clone itself: An end of the junction differs from the germline gene, which may be a read error. This chain uses TRBV10-2 with TRBJ2-1; 13 bases match TRBD2. The CDR3 length is 15 residues. CDR1 and CDR2 from the germline V gene are WSHSY and SAAADI. CDR3 in amino acids: CASTEGLAGYNEQFF. The CDR3 bases are TGCGCCAGCACTGAGGGACTAGCGGGATACAATGAGCAGTTCTTC.

The genes are TRBV7-2 and TRBJ2-7, with 11 bases fitting TRBD2. This CDR3 comprises 14 residues. Germline CDR1 and CDR2: SGHTA and FQGNSA. The trim removed 1 base at V and 6 bases at J, leaving 2 bases unmatched. CDR3 sequence (DNA): TGTGCCAGCAGCTTAGGTCTAGCGGGAGGCGAGCAGTACTTC. This sequence encodes CASSLGLAGGEQYF.

The V gene is TRBV30, the J gene TRBJ1-2; 8 bases align to TRBD1. The germline V gene has CDR1 GTSNPN and CDR2 SVGIG (reference sequence). The length of the CDR3 is 16 residues. The V gene end was trimmed by 0 bases and the J gene end by 7 bases; junction bases not matched to a gene: 13. The CDR3 here is CAWSVRFSGQGGGYTF. The DNA of the CDR3 is TGTGCCTGGAGTGTACGGTTTTCCGGACAGGGTGGTGGCTACACCTTC.

This clone was observed a handful of times. CDR3 in DNA: TGTGCCAGCAGTTACGACGAGACTTCTGGAAACACCATATATTTT. It is translated as CASSYDETSGNTIYF. This sequence joins TRBV25-1 and TRBJ1-3; D ambiguous. This CDR3 comprises 15 residues. CDR1 and CDR2 from the germline V gene are MGHDK and SYGVNS. The V gene lost 5 bases and the J gene lost 1 base, with 12 bases spanning the gap.

The gene calls are TRBV28 and TRBJ1-2, with 8 bases fitting TRBD1. The ends lost 5 bases at V and 4 bases at J; junction bases unmatched: 12. CDR3 size: 16 residues. Looked up from germline, CDR1 is MDHEN and CDR2 is SYDVKM. DNA for the CDR3: TGTGCCAGCAGTCCTGCCCAGGGGGCCTACTTCTATGGCTACACCTTC. Its protein product is CASSPAQGAYFYGYTF.

This rearrangement joins TRBV5-1 to TRBJ2-4, with D possibly matching TRBD2 (6 bases). The CDR3 totals 15 residues. CDR1 and CDR2 from the germline V gene are SGHRS and YFSETQ. Trimming removed 4 bases at V and 3 bases at J, with 14 bases between. The CDR3 region is CASSRSGTDKNIQYF. The DNA of the CDR3 is TGCGCCAGCAGCCGCTCCGGGACTGACAAAAACATTCAGTACTTC.

V usage is TRBV28 and J usage is TRBJ1-4; D may be TRBD1 (5 bases). The V and J ends lost 3 bases and 8 bases respectively, with 16 bases between them. The CDR3 consists of 15 residues. Germline CDR1 MDHEN, CDR2 SYDVKM. The CDR3, as DNA: TGTGCCAGCAGTTTGGACCGCGGGAGGGGAGAAAAACTGTTTTTT. Its translation is CASSLDRGRGEKLFF.

This chain joins TRBV18 and TRBJ2-3, with TRBD1 identical over 8 bases. In germline, CDR1 is KGHSH, CDR2 LQKENI. Trimming took 5 bases from V and 3 from J; bases not matched to a gene: 13. The CDR3 is made up of 17 amino acids. DNA for the CDR3: TGTGCCAGCTCAACAGAGGACAGGGAAATAAGTACAGATACGCAGTATTTT. It yields the protein CASSTEDREISTDTQYF. The complete variable domain, with remaining parts taken from reference TRBV18 and TRBJ2-3, reads NAGVMQNPRHLVRRRGQEARLRCSPMKGHSHVYWYRQLPEEGLKFMVYLQKENIIDESGMPKERFSAEFPKEGPSILRIQQVVRGDSAAYFCASSTEDREISTDTQYFGPGTRLTVL.

The J gene is TRBJ1-4, the V gene TRBV7-9, with 8 bases aligning to TRBD1. The V segment lost 5 bases and the J segment 0 bases; nucleotides outside the gene matches: 5. CDR1 and CDR2 (germline): SEHNR, FQNEAQ (reference sequence). This CDR3 is built from 16 residues. In DNA, the CDR3 is TGTGCCAGCAGCATTTACAGGGGGTCAACTAATGAAAAACTGTTTTTT. It encodes CASSIYRGSTNEKLFF.

The chain is built from TRBV5-1 and TRBJ1-1, with D perhaps matching TRBD1 (6 bases). Trimming left V 5 bases short and J 2 bases short, with 13 bases between. Germline CDR1 SGHRS, CDR2 YFSETQ. This CDR3 region has 14 residues. The CDR3 is CASRRGQTNTEAFF. The CDR3 DNA sequence: TGCGCCAGCAGGAGGGGACAAACTAACACTGAAGCTTTCTTT.

The rearrangement joins TRBV2 to TRBJ2-1; 11 nucleotides match TRBD2. Germline lookup yields CDR1 SNHLY and CDR2 FYNNEI. The CDR3 contains 17 residues. V dropped 5 bases and J dropped 4; count of bases not matched to a gene: 10. DNA for the CDR3: TGTGCCAGCAGTCTAGCTAGCGGGGGGATCATTTACAATGAGCAGTTCTTC. This codes for CASSLASGGIIYNEQFF.

The chain is built from TRBV19 and TRBJ1-2, with D uncertain. V was cut by 7 bases and J by 10 bases, with 22 bases left in between. Per the germline V gene, CDR1 is LNHDA and CDR2 is SQIVND (reference sequence). This CDR3 has 14 amino acids. CDR3 in amino acids: CASNAGQRGLAYTF. CDR3 DNA sequence: TGTGCCAGTAATGCGGGCCAGCGTGGTTTAGCCTACACCTTC.

The chain employs TRBV6-6 and TRBJ2-6, with D maybe TRBD1 (5 bases). Trimming shortened V by 6 bases and J by 0 bases, and 9 bases separated the two germline ends. There are 15 residues in the CDR3. CDR1 is MNHNY and CDR2 is SVGAGI in the germline V gene (reference sequence). The CDR3 reads CASRKTVSGANVLTF. The CDR3 bases are TGTGCCAGCAGAAAGACAGTCTCTGGGGCCAACGTCCTGACTTTC.